This entry is about one T cell receptor beta chain. Combining iRepertoire HTBI primers with Arm-PCR of CDR3 regions, the authors built TCR beta libraries. Each CDR3 protein gets one entry after TCRdb re-called the multiplex PCR reads with MiXCR. Among about 400,000 distinct CDR3 sequences, less than 25% were seen once, and the ten largest hold around 21%. Documented time point: persistent/refractory GD, antithyroid drugs over 5 years with positive TRAb. TCR sequences were obtained from RNA taken from PBMCs. V was clipped by 4 bases and J by 11 bases; unmatched bases: 10. This CDR3 is built from 13 residues. From germline, CDR1 is KGHSH and CDR2 LQKENI. The entry originates in a study of regulatory T cells in long-lasting Graves disease.

Sequencing used peripheral blood mononuclear cells (PBMCs), obtained when the disease was refractory, from a patient treated with antithyroid drugs. This TCR was sampled from a female donor with Graves disease. This chain uses TRBV18 with TRBJ1-1, with TRBD1 matching over 7 bases. CDR3 bases: TGTGCCAGCTCACGAGGAGGGGGCTTGTATGCTTTCTTT. It is translated as CASSRGGGLYAFF. The whole variable domain, remainder taken from reference TRBV18 and TRBJ1-1, is NAGVMQNPRHLVRRRGQEARLRCSPMKGHSHVYWYRQLPEEGLKFMVYLQKENIIDESGMPKERFSAEFPKEGPSILRIQQVVRGDSAAYFCASSRGGGLYAFFGQGTRLTVV.